This T cell receptor (beta chain) appears in the sequencing data of a study of CD8 T cells in Susac syndrome. RNA in amounts of roughly 0.5 to 1 ug was reverse transcribed with random hexamers. The method of amplification for TCR beta CDR3 was immunoSEQ multiplex PCR, covering 54 Vbeta and 13 Jbeta. MiXCR, applied by TCRdb to the immunoSEQ multiplex PCR reads, yields one record per CDR3 protein. The table records 170,000 or so distinct CDR3 sequences, about 96% of them present only once. The CDR3 totals 14 residues. Germline CDR1 SGHTA, CDR2 FQGNSA. The junction had 4 bases not matched to a gene; V was cut back by 4 bases and J by 6 bases.

The source is a human donor with Susac syndrome. The sequenced sample consisted of CD4+ T cells from PBMCs. The chain links TRBV7-2 to TRBJ2-3, with 10 bases identical to TRBD2. The CDR3 coding sequence is TGTGCCAGCAGCTCGGGACTAGCGACGGATACGCAGTATTTT. As protein: CASSSGLATDTQYF.